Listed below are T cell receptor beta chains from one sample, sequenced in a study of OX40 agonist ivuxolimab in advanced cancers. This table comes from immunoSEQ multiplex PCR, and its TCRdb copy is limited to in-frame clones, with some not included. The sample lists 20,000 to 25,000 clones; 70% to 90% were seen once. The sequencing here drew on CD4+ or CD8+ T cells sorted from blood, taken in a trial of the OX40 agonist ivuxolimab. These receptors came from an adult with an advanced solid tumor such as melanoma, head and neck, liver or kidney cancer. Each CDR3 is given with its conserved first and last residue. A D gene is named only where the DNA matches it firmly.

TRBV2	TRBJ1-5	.	TGTGCCAGCAGTGAAGCTTCCGGGCAGCCCCAGCATTTT	CASSEASGQPQHF
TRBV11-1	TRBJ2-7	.	TGTGCCAGCAGCTTTGGGCAGGGCTCCTACGAGCAGTACTTC	CASSFGQGSYEQYF
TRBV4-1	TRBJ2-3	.	TGCGCCAGCACCCCCGTCGCGGCGGGCACAGATACGCAGTATTTT	CASTPVAAGTDTQYF
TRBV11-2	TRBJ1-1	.	TGTGCCAGCAGCCCCCCGGGACACACTGAAGCTTTCTTT	CASSPPGHTEAFF
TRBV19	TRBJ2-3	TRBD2	TGTGCCAGTAGGATAGCGGGGGGACCTACAGATACGCAGTATTTT	CASRIAGGPTDTQYF
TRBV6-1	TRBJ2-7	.	TGTGCCAGCAGTTCCCCCTTCGGGGCCGACGAGCAGTACTTC	CASSSPFGADEQYF
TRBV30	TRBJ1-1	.	TGTGCCTGGAGTCTAGGTGGGGCCGCTGAAGCTTTCTTT	CAWSLGGAAEAFF
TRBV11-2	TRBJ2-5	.	TGTGCCAGCAGCTTAGTTGTGGACTCACTACAAGAGACCCAGTACTTC	CASSLVVDSLQETQYF
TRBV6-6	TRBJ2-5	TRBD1	TGTGCCAGCAGTTACTCGTTACTAGGGGGCGTGGAGACCCAGTACTTC	CASSYSLLGGVETQYF
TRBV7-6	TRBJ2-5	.	TGTGCCAGCAGCTTAGAGGCAGAGGACCAAGAGACCCAGTACTTC	CASSLEAEDQETQYF
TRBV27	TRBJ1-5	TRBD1	TGTGCCAGCAGTTTGTGGACAGGCGAGCCGGGTCAGCCCCAGCATTTT	CASSLWTGEPGQPQHF
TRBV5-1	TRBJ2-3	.	TGCGCCAGCAGAATGAGCACAGATACGCAGTATTTT	CASRMSTDTQYF
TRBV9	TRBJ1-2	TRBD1	TGTGCCAGCAGCGAGGGGACAGGGGCTAGGAGCTACACCTTC	CASSEGTGARSYTF
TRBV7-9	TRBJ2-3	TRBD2	TGTGCCAGCAGCTCTCCTATTAGCGGGATCCCCACAGATACGCAGTATTTT	CASSSPISGIPTDTQYF
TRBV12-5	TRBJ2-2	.	TGTGCTAGTGGTTTGGTAATGAGAGACACCGGGGAGCTGTTTTTT	CASGLVMRDTGELFF